The clone carrying this TCR beta chain was seen at least ten times. Each CDR3 protein is one row after TCRdb ran MiXCR on the 5' RACE reads. The data contain roughly 340,000 distinct CDR3 sequences, about a sixth of them singletons. These data come from a study of T-cell memory formation after mild COVID-19. Study information: TCR clusters were largely donor specific.

V shed 2 bases and J 8 bases; nucleotides not matched to a gene: 8. This CDR3 comprises 16 residues. Germline V gives CDR1 MNHEY, CDR2 SVGAGI. J is TRBJ2-1 and V is TRBV6-5; 11 nucleotides line up with TRBD2. Sequenced: PBMCs or a T cell subset sorted from them (not recorded which). This receptor was obtained from a man aged 18 to 35 who had mild COVID-19 (a few samples of this study predate the infection). Cell type and time point are not known. The chain's CDR3 is CASSYRPSGGMDEQFF. CDR3 sequence (DNA): TGTGCCAGCAGTTACCGCCCTAGCGGGGGGATGGATGAGCAGTTCTTC.